This entry is about one T cell receptor beta chain. Its antigen is still unknown. This specimen belongs to a study of long-term antiretroviral therapy in people with HIV. Study-wide results and caveats: Neither ART adherence, viral resistance nor therapy changes were documented. Clones that expanded before ART (that is, prior to treatment) dominated the repertoire at all time points.

There were no participants with HIV treated outside the United States. A v3.0 immunoSEQ assay was performed at survey level. TCRdb's table, derived via immunoSEQ multiplex PCR, lists solely in-frame clones and lacks some. Of fewer than 10,000 clones in the sample, roughly 87% were seen once. This receptor was obtained from a man aged 40-49 years with HIV. Here the sequenced sample was unsorted PBMCs, taken 0.1 years after starting antiretroviral therapy.

In nucleotides, the CDR3 is TGTGCCAGCAGCTTAGGATACAGCGGGGAGCTGTTTTTT. Its translation is CASSLGYSGELFF. The rearrangement links TRBV11-2 to TRBJ2-2; D is unclear. V dropped 1 base and J dropped 7 bases, with 7 bases sitting between them. The length of the CDR3 is 13 residues. The germline V gene encodes CDR1 SGHAT and CDR2 FQNNGV.